This T cell receptor (beta chain) appears in the sequencing data of a study of tumor-infiltrating lymphocytes in primary liver carcinoma. Investigators took RNA and DNA out together from 20-30 mg of unsorted bulk tissue. Germline V gene data show CDR1 as LGHNA and CDR2 as YSLEER. The CDR3 runs to 16 residues. V shed 4 bases and J 9 bases; nucleotides not matched to a gene: 14. Constant-region priming of roughly 0.45 ug total RNA yielded TCR beta cDNA. Each TCR beta library was derived from three nested multiplex PCR rounds that employed slightly modified ARM-PCR. Running 9 to 11 cycles apiece, the first two PCR rounds relied on TRBV1-TRBV30 forward primers together with a C-beta reverse primer. TCRdb independently ran MiXCR on the multiplex PCR reads; one entry per CDR3 protein. Among roughly 100,000 distinct CDR3 sequences, around 80% were seen once, and the ten largest hold approximately 20%. This clonotype was counted a single time. Because it lacks the conserved phenylalanine or tryptophan at the end, this CDR3 is likely a read error.

The sequencing sample was made of liver tumor tissue from sampling region 3. The subset is: tumor region T3, left-lateral pole. This TCR was recovered from a man aged 35-49 years with primary liver carcinoma and hepatitis B virus infection. The chain has TRBV4-3 and TRBJ2-2; 7 nucleotides match TRBD1. The CDR3 sequence: CASSPKTGHPPRELFS. CDR3 in DNA: TGCGCCAGCAGCCCAAAGACAGGGCATCCCCCAAGGGAGCTGTTTTCT.